These 3 T cell receptor beta chains were sequenced from one sample in a study of blood T cell repertoires in COVID-19. Produced via immunoSEQ multiplex PCR; TCRdb's table is partial and in-frame only. The data contain more than 300,000 clones, 80% to 90% of them singletons. The sequencing input was peripheral blood. These receptors came from a woman aged 50 to 60 with acute or convalescent COVID-19.

The gene calls are TRBV4-3 and TRBJ2-1; D unresolved. The CDR3 is 16 amino acids. V was pared by 1 base and J by 0 bases, with 10 bases between. CDR1 LGHNA and CDR2 YSLEER come from the germline V gene. The CDR3 coding sequence is TGCGCCAGCAGCCAAGGACACACCAGCTCCTACAATGAGCAGTTCTTC. Translation: CASSQGHTSSYNEQFF.

This clone was counted between two and nine times. V and J are TRBV11-2 and TRBJ2-7; 8 nucleotides agree with TRBD1. Germline CDR1 SGHAT, CDR2 FQNNGV. With 3 bases clipped from V and 1 base from J, the junction kept 5 bases outside the gene matches. The CDR3 has 15 amino acids. The CDR3 reads CASSFLRTGSYEQYF. DNA for the CDR3: TGTGCCAGCAGCTTCCTCAGGACAGGGTCCTACGAGCAGTACTTC.

In its sample, this clone was seen a few times. The V gene is TRBV6-4, the J gene TRBJ2-1; D gene ambiguous. Trimming removed 3 bases from V and 6 bases from J, with 12 bases in between. Per germline, CDR1 MRHNA and CDR2 SNTAGT. The CDR3 has 14 amino acids. The CDR3 sequence: CASSDSRHLNEQFF. The CDR3 nucleotides read TGTGCCAGCAGTGATTCCAGACACCTCAATGAGCAGTTCTTC.